This T cell receptor (beta chain) was observed in a study of a mutant IDH1 vaccine in newly diagnosed glioma. The V gene lost 2 bases and the J gene lost 1 base, with 8 bases spanning the gap. The CDR3 totals 14 residues. The germline V gene has CDR1 MGHDK and CDR2 SYGVNS. Concerning this clone itself: The target antigen is unknown.

The time point here: week 5, during vaccination. Each dose of the vaccine consisted of 300 ug of mutant IDH1 20-mer peptide, with topical imiquimod. Repertoires were generated with immunoSEQ multiplex PCR, while TCRdb's copy carries only in-frame clones and drops some. Of 12,000 or so clones in the sample, over 75% are singletons; the top ten hold 4.5% to 7.5%. The material was PBMCs, obtained from a glioma patient whose treatment included an IDH1 peptide vaccine. The clonotype comes from a woman between 40 and 50 years old with glioma. Some clones in this sample may be carry-over from other donors' samples. The chain links TRBV25-1 to TRBJ1-1, with D possibly matching TRBD1 (6 bases). CDR3 coding DNA: TGTGCCAGCAGTGAACTCAGGGGGAACACTGAAGCTTTCTTT. Amino acid sequence: CASSELRGNTEAFF. Full variable domain (missing parts from reference TRBV25-1 and TRBJ1-1): EADIYQTPRYLVIGTGKKITLECSQTMGHDKMYWYQQDPGMELHLIHYSYGVNSTEKGDLSSESTVSRIRTEHFPLTLESARPSHTSQYLCASSELRGNTEAFFGQGTRLTVV.